One sample yielded the 22 T cell receptor beta chains listed below, sequenced in a study of blood T cell repertoires in COVID-19. The method was immunoSEQ multiplex PCR; TCRdb's version includes in-frame clones alone and lacks a portion of them. The sample has approximately 250,000 clones; approximately 88% are singletons. The sequenced sample consisted of peripheral blood. All receptors derive from a woman in her seventies with COVID-19, enrolled during active disease.

The rearrangement links TRBV19 to TRBJ1-5; TRBD1 agrees at 9 bases. The V gene's germline CDR1 is LNHDA and CDR2 SQIVND (reference sequence). Trimming at V came to 5 bases and at J to 0 bases, leaving 8 bases not matched to a gene. The CDR3 contains 17 residues. The CDR3 loop reads CASSSGQGPYSNQPQHF. DNA of the CDR3: TGTGCCAGTAGTTCGGGACAGGGACCTTATAGCAATCAGCCCCAGCATTTT. Supplemented by reference TRBV19 and TRBJ1-5, the full variable domain reads DGGITQSPKYLFRKEGQNVTLSCEQNLNHDAMYWYRQDPGQGLRLIYYSQIVNDFQKGDIAEGYSVSREKKESFPLTVTSAQKNPTAFYLCASSSGQGPYSNQPQHFGDGTRLSIL.

This sequence joins TRBV18 and TRBJ2-5; D perhaps matches TRBD2 (5 bases). V lost 5 bases, J lost 4 bases, and 11 bases lay in between. Per germline, CDR1 KGHSH and CDR2 LQKENI. The CDR3 loop spans 13 amino acids. The CDR3 bases are TGTGCCAGCTCAATGCTAGCTCGAGAGACCCAGTACTTC. It yields the protein CASSMLARETQYF.

The chain couples TRBV9 to TRBJ2-3, with a tentative D call TRBD2 (5 bases). Germline CDR1 reads SGDLS; CDR2 reads YYNGEE. V lost 2 bases to trimming and J lost 4 bases, with 8 bases between them. The CDR3 is made up of 13 amino acids. The CDR3 nucleotides are TGTGCCAGCAGCGTCGGGGATTCAGATACGCAGTATTTT. The encoded protein is CASSVGDSDTQYF.

The V and J genes are TRBV27 and TRBJ2-3; D might be TRBD2 (5 bases). CDR3 length equals 12 residues. The V end was cut by 2 bases, the J end by 5 bases, with 5 bases between. CDR1 and CDR2 (germline): MNHEY, SMNVEV (reference sequence). The CDR3 loop is CASSLEGDTQYF. Here the CDR3 DNA reads TGTGCCAGCAGTTTAGAGGGAGATACGCAGTATTTT.

This rearrangement joins TRBV7-9 to TRBJ2-1; TRBD1 aligns across 11 bases. The CDR3 totals 16 residues. Trimming took 4 bases from V and 0 from J; bases not matched to a gene: 2. Germline CDR1 reads SEHNR; CDR2 reads FQNEAQ (reference sequence). The CDR3 reads CASSSGTGGSYNEQFF. Written as DNA, the CDR3 is TGTGCCAGCAGCTCCGGGACAGGGGGCTCCTACAATGAGCAGTTCTTC.

The chain has TRBV19 and TRBJ1-4; maybe TRBD1 (5 bases). The CDR3 totals 14 residues. Germline V gene data show CDR1 as LNHDA and CDR2 as SQIVND (reference sequence). V was clipped by 8 bases and J by 3 bases, with 13 bases between them. This CDR3 reads CASSDRGANEKLFF. DNA of the CDR3: TGTGCCAGTTCGGATCGGGGGGCTAATGAAAAACTGTTTTTT.

This chain joins TRBV6-1 and TRBJ2-7, with a possible D match to TRBD1 (6 bases). The CDR3 is 14 residues long. CDR1 and CDR2 from the germline V gene are MNHNS and SASEGT. V lost 2 bases, J lost 3 bases, and 11 bases lay in between. CDR3 residues: CASSELQGFYEQYF. In nucleotides, the CDR3 is TGTGCCAGCAGTGAACTACAGGGTTTCTACGAGCAGTACTTC.

V is TRBV2 and J is TRBJ1-2; D may be TRBD1 (6 bases). The germline V gene encodes CDR1 SNHLY and CDR2 FYNNEI. The CDR3 spans 15 residues. The V end was cut by 7 bases, the J end by 8 bases, with 23 bases between. For the CDR3, the DNA is TGTGCCAGCATTCCCCCTGGGGCAGGGGTTTACGGCTACACCTTC. Its translation is CASIPPGAGVYGYTF.

The chain joins TRBV19 to TRBJ2-5; possibly TRBD2 for D (6 bases). The V end lost 2 bases, the J end lost 4 bases, and 11 bases lay between the germline ends. CDR1 is LNHDA, CDR2 SQIVND, per germline (reference sequence). There are 14 residues in the CDR3. The CDR3 DNA reads TGTGCCAGTAGTATAATGAGGGGAGGAGAGACCCAGTACTTC. It translates to CASSIMRGGETQYF. Drawing the rest from reference TRBV19 and TRBJ2-5, the complete variable domain is DGGITQSPKYLFRKEGQNVTLSCEQNLNHDAMYWYRQDPGQGLRLIYYSQIVNDFQKGDIAEGYSVSREKKESFPLTVTSAQKNPTAFYLCASSIMRGGETQYFGPGTRLLVL.

The chain carries TRBV20-1 and TRBJ1-2; D ambiguous. Per the germline V gene, CDR1 is DFQATT and CDR2 is SNEGSKA (reference sequence). This CDR3 is built from 9 residues. CDR3 DNA: TGCAGACTCCTAGCCGGCTACACCTTC. This translates into CRLLAGYTF.

The V and J genes are TRBV4-1 and TRBJ2-5; TRBD1 matches at 7 bases. CDR3 length: 15 residues. Germline V lookup: CDR1 MGHRA, CDR2 YSYEKL. V dropped 0 bases and J dropped 3; count of bases not matched to a gene: 4. The CDR3 sequence is CASSQDGTEEETQYF. CDR3 nucleotides: TGCGCCAGCAGCCAAGACGGGACAGAGGAAGAGACCCAGTACTTC.

This chain joins TRBV19 and TRBJ2-1, with 9 bases lining up with TRBD2. The J segment lost 6 bases and the V segment lost 4 bases, leaving 7 bases of the junction unmatched. Germline CDR1 is LNHDA and CDR2 is SQIVND (reference sequence). The CDR3 sequence is 15 residues long. The DNA of the CDR3 is TGTGCCAGTAGTAAGGTAGCGGGAGTCGTCAATGAGCAGTTCTTC. It translates to CASSKVAGVVNEQFF.

The V call is TRBV5-6, the J call TRBJ1-2; 8 positions agree with TRBD1. The ends lost 0 bases at V and 4 bases at J; junction bases unmatched: 11. This CDR3 is built from 17 residues. Per the germline V gene, CDR1 is SGHDT and CDR2 is YYEEEE. Here the CDR3 DNA reads TGTGCCAGCAGCTTGGCACCGGGACAGGCGAAAACCTATGGCTACACCTTC. This encodes CASSLAPGQAKTYGYTF.

CDR3 amino acids: CASAPNSQETQYF. The DNA for the CDR3 is TGTGCCAGTGCGCCCAATTCACAAGAGACCCAGTACTTC. The rearrangement links TRBV19 to TRBJ2-5, with D uncertain. Germline values: CDR1 LNHDA, CDR2 SQIVND (reference sequence). The CDR3 covers 13 residues. Trimming removed 8 bases from V and 2 bases from J, with 12 bases in between.

The V and J genes are TRBV9 and TRBJ1-3; a weak D match, TRBD1 (6 bases). The germline gives CDR1 SGDLS, CDR2 YYNGEE. This CDR3 has 15 amino acids. Between the trimmed V and J ends, which lost 4 bases and 0 bases, there was a span of 11 bases. This CDR3 reads CASSTRQDSGNTIYF. The CDR3 region has the DNA TGTGCCAGCAGCACCCGACAGGACTCTGGAAACACCATATATTTT.

This rearrangement joins TRBV28 to TRBJ1-2; maybe TRBD1 (5 bases). V lost 6 bases and J 4 bases, leaving 12 bases between the germline ends. The CDR3 runs 13 residues. CDR1 and CDR2 from the germline V gene are MDHEN and SYDVKM. CDR3 DNA: TGTGCCAGCAGGTCTGACAGCTTCTATGGCTACACCTTC. Protein sequence: CASRSDSFYGYTF.

V gene TRBV5-4 combines with J gene TRBJ2-1, with TRBD2 matching 8 bases. This CDR3 contains 17 residues. Looked up from germline, CDR1 is SGHNT and CDR2 is YYREEE (reference sequence). V shed 4 bases and J 6 bases; nucleotides not matched to a gene: 15. DNA for the CDR3: TGTGCCAGCAGCACCGGTACTAGCGGACCCCGCGCCAATGAGCAGTTCTTC. Translation gives CASSTGTSGPRANEQFF.

The chain couples TRBV5-1 to TRBJ2-7; 9 positions agree with TRBD2. Germline V lookup: CDR1 SGHRS, CDR2 YFSETQ. The CDR3 spans 16 residues. The J segment lost 2 bases and the V segment lost 2 bases, leaving 8 bases of the junction unmatched. The CDR3 DNA sequence: TGCGCCAGCAGCTTTCTACCTCGCGGGAGGGCCTACGAGCAGTACTTC. Amino acids: CASSFLPRGRAYEQYF.

The chain links TRBV18 to TRBJ2-7, with TRBD2 as a possible D gene (7 bases). Germline V gene data show CDR1 as KGHSH and CDR2 as LQKENI. The CDR3 has 15 amino acids. Trimming left V 1 base short and J 6 bases short, with 16 bases between. The CDR3 DNA reads TGTGCCAGCTCACCACTTGCGGGAGAGGACAGCGAGCAGTACTTC. Protein product: CASSPLAGEDSEQYF. Full variable domain (remainder filled in from reference TRBV18 and TRBJ2-7): NAGVMQNPRHLVRRRGQEARLRCSPMKGHSHVYWYRQLPEEGLKFMVYLQKENIIDESGMPKERFSAEFPKEGPSILRIQQVVRGDSAAYFCASSPLAGEDSEQYFGPGTRLTVT.

This clone was found once. The J gene is TRBJ1-1, the V gene TRBV19, with D unresolved. This CDR3 has 12 amino acids. The germline CDR1 and CDR2 sequences are LNHDA and SQIVND (reference sequence). The ends were cut back, 7 bases at V and 7 bases at J, with 13 bases in the middle. The CDR3 region has the DNA TGTGCCAGTACCTGGAGGGTTGGTGAAGCTTTCTTT. It translates to CASTWRVGEAFF. Looking up the rest from reference TRBV19 and TRBJ1-1 gives the full variable domain: DGGITQSPKYLFRKEGQNVTLSCEQNLNHDAMYWYRQDPGQGLRLIYYSQIVNDFQKGDIAEGYSVSREKKESFPLTVTSAQKNPTAFYLCASTWRVGEAFFGQGTRLTVV.

In this sample, this clone turned up a few times. The J gene is TRBJ1-6, the V gene TRBV28, with 8 bases matching TRBD1. The germline gives CDR1 MDHEN, CDR2 SYDVKM. There are 15 residues in the CDR3. After removal of 5 bases from V and 10 bases from J, the junction contained 10 bases not matched to a gene. The CDR3 protein is CASSNQGAASSPLHF. CDR3 in DNA: TGTGCCAGCAGTAACCAGGGGGCGGCGAGCTCACCCCTCCACTTT. Variable domain in full (rest from reference TRBV28 and TRBJ1-6): DVKVTQSSRYLVKRTGEKVFLECVQDMDHENMFWYRQDPGLGLRLIYFSYDVKMKEKGDIPEGYSVSREKKERFSLILESASTNQTSMYLCASSNQGAASSPLHFGNGTRLTVT.

The chain combines TRBV5-1 with TRBJ2-6; tentative D call: TRBD2 (6 bases). Deletions cut 4 bases from V and 0 bases from J, with 8 bases between. CDR3 length: 15 amino acids. Germline V gene data show CDR1 as SGHRS and CDR2 as YFSETQ. The CDR3 loop is CASSRGISGANVLTF. The CDR3 DNA reads as TGCGCCAGCAGCCGGGGGATCTCTGGGGCCAACGTCCTGACTTTC.